These 15 T cell receptor beta chains originate from one sample sequenced in a study of control samples from healthy donors and cancer patients. This table comes from immunoSEQ multiplex PCR, and its TCRdb copy is limited to in-frame clones, with some not included. There are under 130,000 clones in the sample; roughly 89% occur only once, and 15% to 20% lies in the top ten. Sequencing was carried out using PBMCs. The source of these receptors is a man in his fifties or sixties with lung cancer.

The chain joins TRBV24-1 to TRBJ2-5; D remains ambiguous. Germline CDR1 KGHDR, CDR2 SFDVKD. This CDR3 comprises 16 residues. Trimming took 0 bases from V and 2 from J, leaving 12 bases between them. The CDR3, as DNA: TGTGCCACCAGTGATTTGAAGGCACGACCTCAAGAGACCCAGTACTTC. Translating gives CATSDLKARPQETQYF.

V and J are TRBV4-1 and TRBJ2-7; 7 nucleotides align to TRBD1. CDR3 length: 16 amino acids. The junction had 10 bases not matched to a gene; V was cut back by 1 base and J by 4 bases. Germline V gives CDR1 MGHRA, CDR2 YSYEKL. The CDR3 protein is CASSQGYWGTAYEQYV. As DNA, the CDR3 is TGCGCCAGCAGCCAAGGGTACTGGGGGACAGCTTACGAGCAGTACGTC.

The rearrangement links TRBV11-3 to TRBJ2-5, with unresolved D. The ends were cut back, 4 bases at V and 2 bases at J, with 8 bases in the middle. CDR1 is SGHNT, CDR2 YENEEA, per germline. The CDR3 is 13 residues long. The CDR3: CASSYGRQETQYF. CDR3 nucleotides: TGTGCCAGCAGCTACGGACGGCAAGAGACCCAGTACTTC.

The table lists this clone with a count of one. The chain has TRBV14 and TRBJ2-1; the D gene is possibly TRBD2 (6 bases). V lost 3 bases and J lost 3, with 12 bases in between. Germline V gene sequence: CDR1 SGHDN, CDR2 FVKESK. The CDR3 is 15 residues long. CDR3 nucleotide sequence: TGTGCCAGCAGCCAGGGACTGGACCACTACAATGAGCAGTTCTTC. This encodes CASSQGLDHYNEQFF.

J is TRBJ2-4 and V is TRBV18; 8 bases align to TRBD1. The length of the CDR3 is 17 residues. The V gene's germline CDR1 is KGHSH and CDR2 LQKENI. Trimming at V came to 1 base and at J to 4 bases, leaving 9 bases not matched to a gene. CDR3 residues: CASSPLGTGRSKNIQYF. The CDR3 DNA reads as TGTGCCAGCTCACCACTCGGGACAGGTCGTAGTAAAAACATTCAGTACTTC.

V is TRBV15 and J is TRBJ2-4, with TRBD2 identical over 10 bases. CDR3 length equals 20 residues. V gave up 0 bases and J gave up 0 bases; unmatched junction bases: 11. Germline CDR1 reads LNHNV; CDR2 reads YYDKDF (reference sequence). The CDR3 DNA is TGTGCCACCAGCAGAGAGGGGAAGCGGGGGGGCCGTCTAGCCAAAAACATTCAGTACTTC. This sequence encodes CATSREGKRGGRLAKNIQYF.

The chain has TRBV4-2 and TRBJ1-1; D not resolved. CDR1 and CDR2 (germline): LGHNA, YNFKEQ. CDR3 length: 12 residues. The V and J ends lost 2 bases and 0 bases respectively, with 1 base between them. For the CDR3, the DNA is TGTGCCAGCAGCCAATTGAACACTGAAGCTTTCTTT. This encodes CASSQLNTEAFF.

The chain carries TRBV7-6 and TRBJ1-4; the match to TRBD1 covers 7 bases. Trimming cost V 4 bases and J 4 bases; bases outside gene matches: 6. Germline-derived CDR1 and CDR2 are SGHVS and FNYEAQ. CDR3 size: 15 residues. CDR3 sequence: CASSSRDSDNEKLFF. Here the CDR3 DNA reads TGTGCCAGCAGCTCCCGGGACAGCGATAATGAAAAACTGTTTTTT.

The rearrangement uses TRBV11-3 and TRBJ1-1; TRBD1 matches at 11 bases. In germline, CDR1 is SGHNT, CDR2 YENEEA. The CDR3 spans 17 residues. J lost 7 bases, V lost 7 bases, and 17 bases had no gene match. CDR3: CASTEKDRGQLANEAFF. The CDR3 nucleotides are TGTGCCAGCACCGAAAAGGACAGGGGGCAATTAGCAAATGAAGCTTTCTTT.

V usage is TRBV4-2 and J usage is TRBJ1-1, with 8 bases fitting TRBD1. The V gene's germline CDR1 is LGHNA and CDR2 YNFKEQ. This CDR3 region has 14 residues. J was trimmed by 6 bases and V by 0 bases; bases with no gene match: 3. Here the CDR3 DNA reads TGTGCCAGCAGCCAAGATAGACAGGGGTCTGAAGCTTTCTTT. Its protein is CASSQDRQGSEAFF.

The chain links TRBV18 to TRBJ1-2; 10 bases are shared with TRBD1. V dropped 5 bases and J dropped 4; count of bases not matched to a gene: 7. The CDR3 has 15 amino acids. Germline loops: CDR1 KGHSH, CDR2 LQKENI. CDR3 in amino acids: CASSEGQGQSYGYTF. The CDR3 DNA is TGTGCCAGCTCAGAGGGACAGGGGCAGAGCTATGGCTACACCTTC.

The gene calls are TRBV5-1 and TRBJ1-1; unclear D gene. V was shortened by 2 bases and J by 5 bases, with 19 bases between the two germline ends. Germline CDR1 SGHRS, CDR2 YFSETQ. The CDR3 has 16 amino acids. The chain's CDR3 is CASSLTELTEGTEAFF. As DNA, the CDR3 is TGCGCCAGCAGCTTAACCGAGTTAACCGAAGGGACTGAAGCTTTCTTT.

J is TRBJ1-5 and V is TRBV19; 9 nucleotides match TRBD1. Per the germline V gene, CDR1 is LNHDA and CDR2 is SQIVND (reference sequence). The CDR3 runs 14 residues. Trimming cost V 4 bases and J 8 bases; bases outside gene matches: 6. The chain's CDR3 is CASSSDRGMKPQHF. The CDR3 DNA sequence: TGTGCCAGTAGTAGTGACAGGGGGATGAAGCCCCAGCATTTT.

The rearrangement links TRBV6-1 to TRBJ2-3; D gene uncertain. CDR1 is MNHNS and CDR2 is SASEGT in the germline V gene. The CDR3 is made up of 12 amino acids. V lost 3 bases to trimming and J lost 1 base, with 2 bases between them. The CDR3 nucleotides are TGTGCCAGCAGTGATGGCACAGATACGCAGTATTTT. Amino acids: CASSDGTDTQYF.

This sequence joins TRBV10-1 and TRBJ1-1, with 10 positions matching TRBD1. Germline-derived CDR1 and CDR2 are WNHNN and SYGVQD (reference sequence). Unmatched junction bases numbered 6, after V lost 2 bases and J lost 6 bases. This CDR3 is 15 amino acids long. CDR3 protein: CASSEPGQGLSEAFF. Written as DNA, the CDR3 is TGCGCCAGCAGTGAGCCGGGACAGGGGTTATCTGAAGCTTTCTTT.